This TCR beta chain came from a study of blood T cell repertoires in COVID-19. Background on the study: The origin of the acute and convalescent COVID-19 samples was the United States, Italy and Spain. PBMCs, B-cell-depleted T cells, or T cells provided the cDNA or gDNA that made up the material.

The CDR3 is 12 amino acids. V shed 11 bases, J shed 6 bases, and the junction held 6 bases outside the gene matches. In germline, CDR1 is MNHNY, CDR2 SVGAGI (reference sequence). Authors' processing steps: It was from reference gene primer amplification that nucleated cell counts were estimated. TCRdb's copy holds only in-frame clones and misses some; the assay was immunoSEQ multiplex PCR. That table is the source of V, J and clone size, and D and trimming were worked out from the DNA. The sample has about 100,000 clones, over 75% seen once. This chain uses TRBV6-6 with TRBJ2-1; TRBD1 matches 8 bases. Sequenced sample: peripheral blood. The source is a human donor in a cohort sampled during active COVID-19. The CDR3 DNA reads TGTGCCGGGGGGACAGGCTTCAATGAGCAGTTCTTC. It encodes CAGGTGFNEQFF.